The source of this T cell receptor (beta chain) is a study of tumor-infiltrating lymphocytes in primary liver carcinoma. This CDR3 comprises 11 residues. CDR1 is MNHNS and CDR2 is SASEGT in the germline V gene. The researchers produced TCR beta cDNA from roughly 500 ng total RNA with a constant-region primer. Generation of the TCR beta libraries relied on three nested multiplex PCR rounds using slightly modified ARM-PCR. A C-beta reverse primer was combined with TRBV1-TRBV30 forward primers in the first two PCR rounds, and each round had roughly 9 cycles. Each CDR3 protein is one row after TCRdb ran MiXCR on the multiplex PCR reads. Seen here are approximately 73,000 distinct CDR3 sequences, almost 70% observed once, and the top ten hold roughly 25%. General study findings and limits: Only about 8-25% of top clones were detected in each of the five tumor regions.

Co-extracted RNA and DNA came from roughly 20-30 mg of unsorted bulk tissue. Patients underwent surgical resection for primary liver carcinoma. As concerns this clonotype: Its antigen is not identified. At one boundary the junction diverges from the germline segment, which might be a read error.

This sequence was found in a man aged 35 to 55 with primary liver carcinoma and hepatitis B virus infection. Sequenced: liver tumor tissue from sampling region 4. Documented subset: tumor region T4, right-lateral pole. This chain joins TRBV6-1 and TRBJ2-1; no clear D. The CDR3 sequence is CACSLRTEQFF. Written as DNA, the CDR3 is TGTGCCTGCAGCCTTCGTACAGAGCAGTTCTTC.